Listed here are 23 T cell receptor beta chains from one sample, sequenced in a study of T cell responses to AZD1222 COVID-19 vaccine. Data came from immunoSEQ multiplex PCR; TCRdb stores just in-frame clones and leaves some out. The table shows roughly 95,000 clones, with 90% to 95% occurring only once. Sequences were derived from peripheral blood, sampled 28 days after the second AZD1222 dose. The receptors shown here come from an adult who received the AZD1222 COVID-19 vaccine.

The CDR3 DNA reads TGTGCCTGGAGTCGGCGGAACTATGGCTACACCTTC. As protein: CAWSRRNYGYTF. The chain links TRBV30 to TRBJ1-2; unclear D gene. The V end lost 2 bases, the J end lost 2 bases, and 6 bases lay between the germline ends. This CDR3 is 12 amino acids long. Germline CDR1 GTSNPN, CDR2 SVGIG (reference sequence).

This chain uses TRBV19 with TRBJ1-3; 9 nucleotides line up with TRBD1. The CDR3 has 15 amino acids. Germline V lookup: CDR1 LNHDA, CDR2 SQIVND (reference sequence). V shed 6 bases, J shed 3 bases, and the junction held 6 bases outside the gene matches. The CDR3, as DNA: TGTGCCAGTAGCAGGGACAGGGCGTTTGGAAACACCATATATTTT. As protein: CASSRDRAFGNTIYF.

This chain uses TRBV2 with TRBJ1-1; D call uncertain. V dropped 7 bases and J dropped 11 bases, with 20 bases sitting between them. CDR3 length: 13 amino acids. Germline loops: CDR1 SNHLY, CDR2 FYNNEI. For the CDR3, the DNA is TGTGCCAGCAATGAGGAACGCGCCTCCGTCGCTTTCTTT. Its protein is CASNEERASVAFF. Combining the CDR3 with reference TRBV2 and TRBJ1-1 gives the whole variable domain EPEVTQTPSHQVTQMGQEVILRCVPISNHLYFYWYRQILGQKVEFLVSFYNNEISEKSEIFDDQFSVERPDGSNFTLKIRSTKLEDSAMYFCASNEERASVAFFGQGTRLTVV.

V and J are TRBV7-2 and TRBJ2-1, with D perhaps matching TRBD1 (6 bases). This CDR3 region has 14 residues. Trimming shortened V by 3 bases and J by 6 bases, and 12 bases separated the two germline ends. Germline V gene sequence: CDR1 SGHTA, CDR2 FQGNSA. The CDR3 region has the DNA TGTGCCAGCAGCTTCAGGTCAGGGGTCAATGAGCAGTTCTTC. The encoded protein is CASSFRSGVNEQFF. The full variable domain, in which reference TRBV7-2 and TRBJ2-1 provide the parts outside the CDR3, is GAGVSQSPSNKVTEKGKDVELRCDPISGHTALYWYRQSLGQGLEFLIYFQGNSAPDKSGLPSDRFSAERTGGSVSTLTIQRTQQEDSAVYLCASSFRSGVNEQFFGPGTRLTVL.

This clone was seen just once. The DNA for the CDR3 is TGCGCCAGCAGCTTCTCGGGGCTGCTAAATGAAAAACTGTTTTTT. Its translation is CASSFSGLLNEKLFF. The chain recombines TRBV5-1 with TRBJ1-4; tentative D call: TRBD1 (5 bases). The V gene's germline CDR1 is SGHRS and CDR2 YFSETQ. The CDR3 is 15 amino acids. V lost 2 bases and J lost 5, with 13 bases in between.

The V and J genes are TRBV10-3 and TRBJ2-5; 11 nucleotides align to TRBD2. The germline V gene encodes CDR1 ENHRY and CDR2 SYGVKD. CDR3 length: 16 amino acids. V dropped 6 bases and J dropped 2; count of bases not matched to a gene: 8. Written as DNA, the CDR3 is TGTGCCATCAGCGTACTAATAGCGGGGGGGCAAGAGACCCAGTACTTC. It yields the protein CAISVLIAGGQETQYF.

The V and J genes are TRBV27 and TRBJ2-1; D perhaps matches TRBD2 (7 bases). Germline V gives CDR1 MNHEY, CDR2 SMNVEV (reference sequence). The germline V and J ends were trimmed by 6 bases and 4 bases, with 16 bases remaining between them. CDR3 size: 15 residues. CDR3 loop: CASRVEGGAYNEQFF. In DNA form, the CDR3 reads TGTGCCAGCAGGGTCGAGGGGGGGGCTTACAATGAGCAGTTCTTC.

This clone was counted a single time. The CDR3 loop reads CSVLSQPSYNEQFF. The CDR3 DNA reads TGCAGCGTCCTTTCCCAGCCCTCCTACAATGAGCAGTTCTTC. The rearrangement uses TRBV29-1 and TRBJ2-1; D uncertain. The V gene lost 6 bases and the J gene lost 0 bases, with 12 bases spanning the gap. The CDR3 contains 14 residues. Germline assignment: CDR1 SQVTM and CDR2 ANQGSEA.

This chain connects TRBV28 to TRBJ1-2; weak D call: TRBD1 (5 bases). The V end lost 3 bases, the J end lost 4 bases, and 15 bases lay between the germline ends. Per germline, CDR1 MDHEN and CDR2 SYDVKM. The CDR3 is made up of 15 amino acids. The CDR3 loop is CASSFSGAASYGYTF. CDR3 in DNA: TGTGCCAGCAGTTTCAGCGGGGCCGCATCCTATGGCTACACCTTC.

CDR3 residues: CASSRGLAGSGYEQYF. The CDR3 nucleotides are TGTGCCAGCAGCCGCGGACTAGCGGGGTCAGGCTACGAGCAGTACTTC. The V call is TRBV6-2 or TRBV6-3, the J call TRBJ2-7; 12 positions agree with TRBD2. The germline CDR1 and CDR2 sequences are MNHEY and SVGEGT. The CDR3 is made up of 16 amino acids. Trimming removed 6 bases from V and 3 bases from J; junction bases left unmatched: 9.

The chain joins TRBV3-1 (or the pseudogene TRBV3-2) to TRBJ1-1, with a weak D call TRBD1 (5 bases). The CDR3 length is 14 residues. The germline V gene has CDR1 LGHDT and CDR2 YNNKEL (reference sequence). The V end lost 4 bases, the J end lost 1 base, and 10 bases lay between the germline ends. CDR3 protein: CASSLVRENTEAFF. The CDR3 DNA is TGTGCCAGCAGCCTTGTCAGGGAGAACACTGAAGCTTTCTTT.

This chain joins TRBV5-1 and TRBJ2-2; possibly TRBD1 for D (6 bases). Germline CDR1 is SGHRS and CDR2 is YFSETQ. The V end lost 1 base, the J end lost 1 base, and 8 bases lay between the germline ends. This CDR3 contains 15 residues. This chain's CDR3 is CASSLRRGNTGELFF. The CDR3 DNA reads TGCGCCAGCAGCTTGCGCAGGGGGAACACCGGGGAGCTGTTTTTT.

This clone occurred once. The chain has TRBV4-1 and TRBJ2-5; TRBD2 matches at 8 bases. J was trimmed by 1 base and V by 0 bases; bases with no gene match: 10. CDR3 length: 18 residues. In germline, CDR1 is MGHRA, CDR2 YSYEKL. The CDR3 nucleotides are TGCGCCAGCAGCCAAGAAGGGCTGGCGGGGGGTACCCAAGAGACCCAGTACTTC. Residues: CASSQEGLAGGTQETQYF.

V usage is TRBV6-2 or TRBV6-3 and J usage is TRBJ2-5; either TRBD1 or TRBD2 may fit D (5 bases each). V lost 5 bases, J lost 1 base, and 17 bases lay in between. The CDR3 contains 16 residues. Per germline, CDR1 MNHEY and CDR2 SVGEGT. The CDR3 loop is CASSHGTPGSQETQYF. The CDR3 DNA sequence: TGTGCCAGCAGTCACGGGACCCCTGGGTCCCAAGAGACCCAGTACTTC.

This clone was seen once. The chain carries TRBV7-9 and TRBJ1-3, with TRBD1 matching 7 bases. Germline V gene sequence: CDR1 SEHNR, CDR2 FQNEAQ (reference sequence). The CDR3 is made up of 16 amino acids. V lost 5 bases, J lost 0 bases, and 7 bases stayed unmatched. Here the CDR3 reads CASSQGDRYSGNTIYF. DNA of the CDR3: TGTGCCAGCAGCCAGGGGGACAGATACTCTGGAAACACCATATATTTT.

This rearrangement joins TRBV5-1 to TRBJ2-5; 8 nucleotides match TRBD1. Germline lookup yields CDR1 SGHRS and CDR2 YFSETQ. Losses at the gene ends were 7 bases for V and 2 bases for J; bases not matched to a gene: 7. The CDR3 totals 14 residues. The CDR3 DNA reads TGCGCCAGCCATGGACAGGGCCCACAAGAGACCCAGTACTTC. This sequence encodes CASHGQGPQETQYF.

The rearrangement links TRBV4-2 to TRBJ1-1; TRBD1 matches at 9 bases. CDR1 is LGHNA, CDR2 YNFKEQ, per germline. The CDR3 is made up of 14 amino acids. V was clipped by 0 bases and J by 11 bases; unmatched bases: 7. CDR3 protein: CASSQDLSDRGAFF. DNA of the CDR3: TGTGCCAGCAGCCAAGATTTAAGTGACAGGGGGGCTTTCTTT.

This clone was seen a single time. The V call is TRBV19, the J call TRBJ1-1; maybe TRBD1 (6 bases). Per germline, CDR1 LNHDA and CDR2 SQIVND (reference sequence). CDR3 length: 13 residues. V was pared by 5 bases and J by 6 bases, with 13 bases between. This CDR3 reads CASSPQGPAEAFF. The CDR3 nucleotides are TGTGCCAGTAGTCCTCAGGGGCCCGCTGAAGCTTTCTTT.

This chain uses TRBV2 with TRBJ1-2; D remains unclear. The CDR3 spans 12 residues. Trimming removed 5 bases from V and 1 base from J, with 5 bases in between. Germline V lookup: CDR1 SNHLY, CDR2 FYNNEI. The CDR3 sequence is CASSLNNYGYTF. The CDR3 DNA reads TGTGCCAGCAGTTTGAATAACTATGGCTACACCTTC.

The chain employs TRBV3-1 (or the pseudogene TRBV3-2) and TRBJ2-1, with a weak D call TRBD1 (5 bases). Germline CDR1 LGHDT, CDR2 YNNKEL (reference sequence). CDR3 length: 14 amino acids. V lost 0 bases and J 8 bases, leaving 11 bases between the germline ends. In nucleotides, the CDR3 is TGTGCCAGCAGCCAAGATTGGGGCGTTGATGAGCAGTTCTTC. This translates into CASSQDWGVDEQFF.

J is TRBJ2-7 and V is TRBV7-9, with D possibly called TRBD1 or TRBD2 (5 bases each). The CDR3 is made up of 15 amino acids. Germline loops: CDR1 SEHNR, CDR2 FQNEAQ (reference sequence). V shed 2 bases and J shed 3 bases, with 14 bases lying between them. Here the CDR3 DNA reads TGTGCCAGCAGCTTAAGTGTAGAGGGGTACTACGAGCAGTACTTC. This sequence encodes CASSLSVEGYYEQYF. The full variable domain, rest sourced from reference TRBV7-9 and TRBJ2-7, is DTGVSQNPRHKITKRGQNVTFRCDPISEHNRLYWYRQTLGQGPEFLTYFQNEAQLEKSRLLSDRFSAERPKGSFSTLEIQRTEQGDSAMYLCASSLSVEGYYEQYFGPGTRLTVT.

The rearrangement links TRBV19 to TRBJ1-2; TRBD1 agrees at 9 bases. With V trimmed by 0 bases and J by 7 bases, 3 bases remained unmatched. The CDR3 has 14 residues. Germline assignment: CDR1 LNHDA and CDR2 SQIVND (reference sequence). CDR3 in amino acids: CASSIEGTGFGYTF. The CDR3 nucleotides read TGTGCCAGTAGTATAGAGGGGACAGGGTTTGGCTACACCTTC. The full variable domain, its missing parts supplied by reference TRBV19 and TRBJ1-2, is DGGITQSPKYLFRKEGQNVTLSCEQNLNHDAMYWYRQDPGQGLRLIYYSQIVNDFQKGDIAEGYSVSREKKESFPLTVTSAQKNPTAFYLCASSIEGTGFGYTFGSGTRLTVV.

The V gene is TRBV2, the J gene TRBJ2-7; TRBD2 matches at 11 bases. V was pared by 3 bases and J by 6 bases, with 10 bases of the junction left unmatched. The CDR3 is made up of 16 amino acids. CDR1 and CDR2 from the germline V gene are SNHLY and FYNNEI. This chain's CDR3 is CASSDNSGGARPEQYF. CDR3 coding DNA: TGTGCCAGCAGTGATAATAGCGGGGGGGCTCGCCCCGAGCAGTACTTC.